This T cell receptor (beta chain) appears in the sequencing data of a study of T cells after yellow fever vaccination. Study outcomes and limitations: After the booster, over 95% of CD4 and around nine tenths of CD8 primary-response clones were re-detected.

Germline-derived CDR1 and CDR2 are SEHNR and FQNEAQ (reference sequence). This CDR3 spans 13 amino acids. Trimming cost V 6 bases and J 3 bases, with 9 bases left between them. Each CDR3 protein is one row after TCRdb ran MiXCR on the 5' RACE reads. Of hundreds of thousands of distinct CDR3 sequences listed, about 9.5% are singletons. Concerning this clonotype: Its antigen is unidentified.

The chain couples TRBV7-9 to TRBJ1-5; D is possibly TRBD1 (6 bases). Sequences were derived from PBMCs, sampled on the day of the first yellow fever vaccination. This sequence was found in a man aged 18-30 years who received the YFV17D yellow fever vaccine. In DNA, the CDR3 is TGTGCCAGCAGGGGGGACACCAATCAGCCCCAGCATTTT. This translates into CASRGDTNQPQHF.